This is a list of T cell receptor beta chains from one sample in a study of blood T cell repertoires in COVID-19. Sequencing used immunoSEQ multiplex PCR; TCRdb keeps in-frame clones, though not all of them. This sample has 130,000 to 150,000 clones, with 81% found just once. The sample was peripheral blood. The receptors here all came from a human donor in a cohort sampled during active COVID-19. Each CDR3 is given with its conserved first and last residue. The D gene is left open where the match is weak. The size of a clone is reported for some rows only, either as once, few or many, or as a class for expanded clones.

j_call d_call v_call clone_size cdr3_nt cdr3_aa
TRBJ2-7 TRBD2 TRBV28 NA TGTGCCAGCAGTCAGGGTCCCGGGACTAGCGGGAGAATGTACGAGCAGTACTTC CASSQGPGTSGRMYEQYF
TRBJ1-1 TRBD1 TRBV14 NA TGTGCCAGCAGCCAAGATTTTGGGACAGGGGGCACTGAAGCTTTCTTT CASSQDFGTGGTEAFF
TRBJ1-5 TRBD1 TRBV4-1 NA TGCGCCAGCAGCCAAGACCGGACAGGATTTAGCAATCAGCCCCAGCATTTT CASSQDRTGFSNQPQHF
TRBJ2-7 TRBD2 TRBV6-5 NA TGTGCCAGCAGTAAGGGGACTAGCGGAGCGTACGAGCAGTACTTC CASSKGTSGAYEQYF
TRBJ1-1 NA TRBV7-9 once TGTGCCAGCAGCGATGGGGCCGTAAAGACTGAAGCTTTCTTT CASSDGAVKTEAFF
TRBJ2-3 TRBD2 TRBV7-2 NA TGTGCCAGCAGCTTAGCGGGAGGGCCCACAGATACGCAGTATTTT CASSLAGGPTDTQYF
TRBJ1-6 NA TRBV6-5 NA TGTGCCAGCAGTTCCTACACAGACTCACCCCTCCACTTT CASSSYTDSPLHF
TRBJ2-3 TRBD2 TRBV7-8 few TGTGCCAGCAGCACAGGACTAGCAGATACGCAGTATTTT CASSTGLADTQYF
TRBJ2-7 NA TRBV21-1 NA TGTGCCAGCAGCCCAGCGGGAGGAGGGTACGAGCAGTACTTC CASSPAGGGYEQYF
TRBJ1-3 NA TRBV4-3 NA TGCGCCAGCAGCCAAGATCTGTCCGTCTCTGGAAACACCATATATTTT CASSQDLSVSGNTIYF
TRBJ1-1 NA TRBV7-6 NA TGTGCCAGCAGCTTAACAGGGTCGGCTGAAGCTTTCTTT CASSLTGSAEAFF
TRBJ2-7 TRBD2 TRBV6-5 NA TGTGCCAGCAGTCCCCATAGCGGGATAAGCTACGAGCAGTACTTC CASSPHSGISYEQYF
TRBJ2-5 NA TRBV7-9 few TGTGCCAGCAGCTTAGTCGGGACACCGTACCAAGAGACCCAGTACTTC CASSLVGTPYQETQYF
TRBJ2-1 TRBD2 TRBV5-4 NA TGTGCCAGCAGCACCAGACTAGCGGGGAACAATGAGCAGTTCTTC CASSTRLAGNNEQFF
TRBJ1-6 NA TRBV5-6 NA TGTGCCAGCAGCTTGAGGGACTTCTGGGGCAATTCACCCCTCCACTTT CASSLRDFWGNSPLHF
TRBJ2-7 NA TRBV10-3 NA TGTGCCATCAGCCCTAGACAGGACTCCTACGAGCAGTACTTC CAISPRQDSYEQYF
TRBJ1-5 TRBD1 TRBV7-8 NA TGTGCCAGCAGCCCCAAGACCTCCGGGACAGGGCTCAATCAGCCCCAGCATTTT CASSPKTSGTGLNQPQHF
TRBJ2-3 TRBD2 TRBV7-6 NA TGTGCCAGCAGCTTAGGAACTAGCGGGAGCAGCACAGATACGCAGTATTTT CASSLGTSGSSTDTQYF